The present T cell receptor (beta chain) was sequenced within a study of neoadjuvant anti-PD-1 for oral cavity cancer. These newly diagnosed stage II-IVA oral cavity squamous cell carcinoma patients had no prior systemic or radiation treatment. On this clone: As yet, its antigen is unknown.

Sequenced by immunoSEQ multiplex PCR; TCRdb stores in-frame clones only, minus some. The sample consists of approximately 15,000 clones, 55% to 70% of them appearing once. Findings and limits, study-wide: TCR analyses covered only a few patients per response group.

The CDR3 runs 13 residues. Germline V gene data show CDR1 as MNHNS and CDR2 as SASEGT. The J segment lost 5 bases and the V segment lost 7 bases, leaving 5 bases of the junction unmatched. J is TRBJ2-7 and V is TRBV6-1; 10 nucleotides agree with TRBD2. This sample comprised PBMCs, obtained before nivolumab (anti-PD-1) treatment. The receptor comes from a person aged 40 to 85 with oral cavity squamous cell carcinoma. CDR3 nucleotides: TGTGCCAGCAATCTAGCGGGAGTTGACGAGCAGTACTTC. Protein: CASNLAGVDEQYF.